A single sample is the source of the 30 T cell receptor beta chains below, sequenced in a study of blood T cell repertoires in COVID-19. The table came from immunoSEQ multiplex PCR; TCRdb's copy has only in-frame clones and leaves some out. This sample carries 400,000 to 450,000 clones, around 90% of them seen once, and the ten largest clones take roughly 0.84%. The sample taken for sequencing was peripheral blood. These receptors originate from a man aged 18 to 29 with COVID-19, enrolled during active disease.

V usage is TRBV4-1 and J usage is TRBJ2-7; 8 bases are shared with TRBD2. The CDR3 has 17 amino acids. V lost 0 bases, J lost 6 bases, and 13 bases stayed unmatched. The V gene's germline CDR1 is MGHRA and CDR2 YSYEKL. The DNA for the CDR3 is TGCGCCAGCAGCCAAGAATCCGGCCGGCGGGGGGCGGGCGAGCAGTACTTC. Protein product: CASSQESGRRGAGEQYF.

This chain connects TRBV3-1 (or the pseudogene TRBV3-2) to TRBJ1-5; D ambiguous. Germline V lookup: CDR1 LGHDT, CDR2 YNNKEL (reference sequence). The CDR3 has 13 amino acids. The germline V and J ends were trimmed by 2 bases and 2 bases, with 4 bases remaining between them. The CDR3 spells CASSQIGNQPQHF. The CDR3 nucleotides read TGTGCCAGCAGCCAAATAGGCAATCAGCCCCAGCATTTT.

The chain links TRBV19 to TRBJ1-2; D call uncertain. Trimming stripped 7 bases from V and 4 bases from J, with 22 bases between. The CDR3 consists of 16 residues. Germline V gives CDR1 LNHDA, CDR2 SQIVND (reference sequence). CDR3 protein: CASTPNANYGSYGYTF. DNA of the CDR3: TGTGCCAGTACCCCTAATGCGAACTATGGATCCTATGGCTACACCTTC.

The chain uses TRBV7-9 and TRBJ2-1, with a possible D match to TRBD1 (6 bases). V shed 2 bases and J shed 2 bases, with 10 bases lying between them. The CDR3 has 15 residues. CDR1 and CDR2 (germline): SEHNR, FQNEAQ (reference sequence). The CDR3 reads CASSLSGAAYNEQFF. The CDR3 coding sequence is TGTGCCAGCAGCTTATCAGGGGCAGCCTACAATGAGCAGTTCTTC.

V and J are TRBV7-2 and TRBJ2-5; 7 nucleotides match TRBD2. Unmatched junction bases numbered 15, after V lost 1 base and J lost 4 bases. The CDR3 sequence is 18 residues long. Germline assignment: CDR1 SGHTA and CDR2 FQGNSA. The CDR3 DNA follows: TGTGCCAGCAGCTTAGGATTTTCCGGTAGCGGGTCCGGAGAGACCCAGTACTTC. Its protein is CASSLGFSGSGSGETQYF.

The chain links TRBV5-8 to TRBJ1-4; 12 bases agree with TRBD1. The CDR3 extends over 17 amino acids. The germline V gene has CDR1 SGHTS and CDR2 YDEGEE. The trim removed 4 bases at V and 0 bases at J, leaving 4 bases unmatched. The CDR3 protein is CASSGDRGRATNEKLFF. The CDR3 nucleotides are TGTGCCAGCAGCGGGGACAGGGGGCGAGCAACTAATGAAAAACTGTTTTTT.

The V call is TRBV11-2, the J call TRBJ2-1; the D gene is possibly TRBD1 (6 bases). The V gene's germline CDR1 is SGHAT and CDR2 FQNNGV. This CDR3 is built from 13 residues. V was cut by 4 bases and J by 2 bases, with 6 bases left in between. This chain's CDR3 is CASSSGAYNEQFF. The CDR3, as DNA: TGTGCCAGCAGCTCAGGGGCCTACAATGAGCAGTTCTTC.

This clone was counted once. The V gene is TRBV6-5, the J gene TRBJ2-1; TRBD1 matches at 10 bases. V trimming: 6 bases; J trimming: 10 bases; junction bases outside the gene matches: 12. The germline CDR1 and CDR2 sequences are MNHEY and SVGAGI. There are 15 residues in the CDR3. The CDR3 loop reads CASRTLGDRGREQFF. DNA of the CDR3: TGTGCCAGCAGAACCTTAGGGGACAGGGGAAGGGAGCAGTTCTTC.

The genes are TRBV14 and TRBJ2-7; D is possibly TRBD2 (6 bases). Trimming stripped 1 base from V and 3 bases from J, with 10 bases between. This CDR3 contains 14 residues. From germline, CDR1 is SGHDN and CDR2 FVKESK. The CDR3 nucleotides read TGTGCCAGCAGCCAAGGCAATAGCGGCTACGAGCAGTACTTC. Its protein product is CASSQGNSGYEQYF.

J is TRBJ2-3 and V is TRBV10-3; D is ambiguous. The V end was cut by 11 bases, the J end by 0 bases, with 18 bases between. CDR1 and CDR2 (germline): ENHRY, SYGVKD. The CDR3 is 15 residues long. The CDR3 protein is CAPPPTISSTDTQYF. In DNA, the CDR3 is TGTGCCCCACCCCCTACGATAAGCAGCACAGATACGCAGTATTTT.

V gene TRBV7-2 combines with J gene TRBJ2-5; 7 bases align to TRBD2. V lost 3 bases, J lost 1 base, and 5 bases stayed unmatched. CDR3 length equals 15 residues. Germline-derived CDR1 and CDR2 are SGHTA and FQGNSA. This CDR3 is CASSFGSGRQETQYF. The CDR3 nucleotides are TGTGCCAGCAGCTTTGGTAGCGGGCGCCAAGAGACCCAGTACTTC.

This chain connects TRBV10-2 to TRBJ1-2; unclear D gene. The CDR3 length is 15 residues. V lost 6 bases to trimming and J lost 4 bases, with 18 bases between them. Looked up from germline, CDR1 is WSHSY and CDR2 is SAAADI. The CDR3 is CASRATRGAIYGYTF. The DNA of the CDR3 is TGCGCCAGCAGAGCCACGCGGGGAGCCATCTATGGCTACACCTTC.

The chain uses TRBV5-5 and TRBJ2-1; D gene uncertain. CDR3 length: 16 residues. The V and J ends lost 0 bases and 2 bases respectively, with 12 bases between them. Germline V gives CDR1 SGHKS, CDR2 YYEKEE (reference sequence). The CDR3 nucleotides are TGTGCCAGCAGCTTGGGAACGGCGGTAGCCTACAATGAGCAGTTCTTC. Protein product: CASSLGTAVAYNEQFF.

In nucleotides, the CDR3 is TGTGCTAGTGGTTGGGCCGGGACAGCCTCCTACGAGCAGTACTTC. It codes for CASGWAGTASYEQYF. The chain is built from TRBV12-5 and TRBJ2-7, with 7 bases fitting TRBD1. V lost 4 bases to trimming and J lost 0 bases; unmatched junction nucleotides: 6. Per the germline V gene, CDR1 is LGHNT and CDR2 is FRNRAP. This CDR3 contains 15 residues.

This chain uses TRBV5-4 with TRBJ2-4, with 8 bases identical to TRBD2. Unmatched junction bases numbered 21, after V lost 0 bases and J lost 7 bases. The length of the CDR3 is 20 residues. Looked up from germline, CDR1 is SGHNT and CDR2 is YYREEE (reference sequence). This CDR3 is CASSLGGGVWGGLELNIQYF. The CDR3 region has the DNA TGTGCCAGCAGCTTGGGTGGCGGGGTCTGGGGGGGACTAGAGCTGAACATTCAGTACTTC.

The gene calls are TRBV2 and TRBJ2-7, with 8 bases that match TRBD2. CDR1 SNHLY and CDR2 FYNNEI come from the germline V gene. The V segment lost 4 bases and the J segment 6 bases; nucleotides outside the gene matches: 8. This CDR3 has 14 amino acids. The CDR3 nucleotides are TGTGCCAGCAGTGGTAGGCTAGCGGGTATCGAGCAGTACTTC. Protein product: CASSGRLAGIEQYF.

For the CDR3, the DNA is TGTGCCAGCAGCTTCGACAGCTACACAGATACGCAGTATTTT. Its translation is CASSFDSYTDTQYF. The rearrangement links TRBV7-9 to TRBJ2-3; possibly TRBD1 for D (5 bases). Trimming shortened V by 3 bases and J by 2 bases, and 9 bases separated the two germline ends. The CDR3 covers 14 residues. Germline loops: CDR1 SEHNR, CDR2 FQNEAQ (reference sequence).

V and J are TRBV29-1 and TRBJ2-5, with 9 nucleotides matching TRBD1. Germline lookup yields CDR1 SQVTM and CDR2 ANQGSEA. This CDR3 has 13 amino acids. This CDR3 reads CSSGTGSFETQYF. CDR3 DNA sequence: TGCAGTTCCGGGACAGGGAGTTTTGAGACCCAGTACTTC.

The CDR3 bases are TGTGCCAGCAGCTTCGACAGGAGCTCCTACAATGAGCAGTTCTTC. It codes for CASSFDRSSYNEQFF. The genes are TRBV5-6 and TRBJ2-1, with a tentative D call TRBD1 (6 bases). The V end lost 2 bases, the J end lost 0 bases, and 9 bases lay between the germline ends. The CDR3 is 15 residues long. The germline CDR1 and CDR2 sequences are SGHDT and YYEEEE.

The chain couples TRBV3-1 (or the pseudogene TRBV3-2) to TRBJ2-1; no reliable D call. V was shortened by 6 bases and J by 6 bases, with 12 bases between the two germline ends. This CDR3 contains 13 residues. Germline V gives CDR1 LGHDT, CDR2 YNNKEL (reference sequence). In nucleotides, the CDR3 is TGTGCCAGCAGACACCTAGATTCCAATGAGCAGTTCTTC. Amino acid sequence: CASRHLDSNEQFF.

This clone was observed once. CDR3 DNA sequence: TGTGCCAGCAGTGAAGTGAGGGGGCTCCGTTCACCCCTCCACTTT. Encoded protein: CASSEVRGLRSPLHF. The chain carries TRBV6-1 and TRBJ1-6; TRBD1 aligns across 7 bases. The junction had 6 bases not matched to a gene; V was cut back by 1 base and J by 9 bases. This CDR3 comprises 15 residues. Germline CDR1 is MNHNS and CDR2 is SASEGT.

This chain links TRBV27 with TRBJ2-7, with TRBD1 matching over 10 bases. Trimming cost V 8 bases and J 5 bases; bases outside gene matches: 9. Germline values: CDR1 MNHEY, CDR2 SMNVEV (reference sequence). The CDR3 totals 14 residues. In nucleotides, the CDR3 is TGTGCCAGCCGGTGGAGACAGGGGGCAGACGAGCAGTACTTC. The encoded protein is CASRWRQGADEQYF.

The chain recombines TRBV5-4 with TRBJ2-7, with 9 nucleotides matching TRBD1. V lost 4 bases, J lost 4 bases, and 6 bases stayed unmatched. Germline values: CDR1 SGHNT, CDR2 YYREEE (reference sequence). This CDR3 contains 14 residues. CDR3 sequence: CASSDGTGPYEQYF. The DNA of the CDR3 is TGTGCCAGCAGCGACGGGACAGGGCCTTACGAGCAGTACTTC.

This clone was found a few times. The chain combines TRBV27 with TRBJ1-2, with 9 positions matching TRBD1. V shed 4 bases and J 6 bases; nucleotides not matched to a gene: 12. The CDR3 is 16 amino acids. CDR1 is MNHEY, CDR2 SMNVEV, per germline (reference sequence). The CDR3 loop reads CASSSLLGQGGDGYTF. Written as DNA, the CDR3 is TGTGCCAGCAGTTCCCTGCTGGGACAGGGAGGGGATGGCTACACCTTC.

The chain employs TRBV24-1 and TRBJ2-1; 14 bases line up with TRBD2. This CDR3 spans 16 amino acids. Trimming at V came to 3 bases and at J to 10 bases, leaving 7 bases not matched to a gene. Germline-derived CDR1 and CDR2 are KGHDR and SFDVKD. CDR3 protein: CATSDTTSGRAREQFF. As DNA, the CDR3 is TGTGCCACCAGTGATACGACTAGCGGGAGGGCCCGGGAGCAGTTCTTC.

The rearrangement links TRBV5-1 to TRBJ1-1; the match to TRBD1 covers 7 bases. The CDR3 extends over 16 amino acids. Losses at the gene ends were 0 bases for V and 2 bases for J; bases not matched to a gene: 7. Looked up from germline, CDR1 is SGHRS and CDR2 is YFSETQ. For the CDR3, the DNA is TGCGCCAGCAGCTTGGTTTTCCAGGGGGGTAACACTGAAGCTTTCTTT. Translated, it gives CASSLVFQGGNTEAFF.

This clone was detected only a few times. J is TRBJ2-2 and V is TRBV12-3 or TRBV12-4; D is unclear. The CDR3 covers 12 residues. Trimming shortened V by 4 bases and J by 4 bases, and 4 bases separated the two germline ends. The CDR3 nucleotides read TGTGCCAGCAGTTCGGGCACCGGGGAGCTGTTTTTT. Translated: CASSSGTGELFF.

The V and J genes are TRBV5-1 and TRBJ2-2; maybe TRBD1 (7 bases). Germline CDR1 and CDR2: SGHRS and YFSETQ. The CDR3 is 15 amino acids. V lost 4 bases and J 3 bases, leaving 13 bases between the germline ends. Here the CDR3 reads CASSTPGGYTGELFF. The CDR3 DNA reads TGCGCCAGCAGCACCCCAGGGGGGTACACCGGGGAGCTGTTTTTT. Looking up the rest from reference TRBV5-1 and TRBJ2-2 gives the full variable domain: KAGVTQTPRYLIKTRGQQVTLSCSPISGHRSVSWYQQTPGQGLQFLFEYFSETQRNKGNFPGRFSGRQFSNSRSEMNVSTLELGDSALYLCASSTPGGYTGELFFGEGSRLTVL.

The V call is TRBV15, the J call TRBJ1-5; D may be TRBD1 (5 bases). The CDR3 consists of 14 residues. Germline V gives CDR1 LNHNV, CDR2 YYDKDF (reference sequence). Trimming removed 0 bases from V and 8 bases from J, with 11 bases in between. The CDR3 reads CATSRDRGWKPQHF. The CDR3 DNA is TGTGCCACCAGCAGAGATAGGGGTTGGAAGCCCCAGCATTTT.

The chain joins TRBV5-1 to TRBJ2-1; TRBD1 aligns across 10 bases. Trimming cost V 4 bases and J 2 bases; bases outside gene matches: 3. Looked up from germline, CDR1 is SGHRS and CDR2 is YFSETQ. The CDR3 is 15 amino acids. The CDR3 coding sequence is TGCGCCAGCAGCGCGGGGACAGGGGCCTACAATGAGCAGTTCTTC. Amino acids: CASSAGTGAYNEQFF.